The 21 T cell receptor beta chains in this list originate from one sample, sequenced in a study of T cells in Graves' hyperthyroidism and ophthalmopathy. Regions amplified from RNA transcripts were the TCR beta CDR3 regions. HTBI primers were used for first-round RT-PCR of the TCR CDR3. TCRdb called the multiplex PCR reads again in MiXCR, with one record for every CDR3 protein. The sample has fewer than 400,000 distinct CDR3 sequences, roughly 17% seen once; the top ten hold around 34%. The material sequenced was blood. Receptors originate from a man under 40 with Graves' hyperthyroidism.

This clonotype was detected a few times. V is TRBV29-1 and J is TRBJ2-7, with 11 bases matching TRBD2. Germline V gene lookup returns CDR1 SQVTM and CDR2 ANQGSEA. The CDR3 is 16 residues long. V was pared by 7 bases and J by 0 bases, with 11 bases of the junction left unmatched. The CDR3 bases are TGCAGCGCCGCACTAGCGGGAGAGGGTAGCTCCTACGAGCAGTACTTC. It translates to CSAALAGEGSSYEQYF.

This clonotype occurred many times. The DNA for the CDR3 is TGTGCCAGCAGGGCCGGGACAGGGGATATATTCACTGAAGCTTTCTTT. This gives the protein CASRAGTGDIFTEAFF. The chain combines TRBV6-1 with TRBJ1-1; 10 bases are a match to TRBD1. CDR3 size: 16 residues. Germline V gene data show CDR1 as MNHNS and CDR2 as SASEGT. Trimming cost V 6 bases and J 4 bases; bases outside gene matches: 11.

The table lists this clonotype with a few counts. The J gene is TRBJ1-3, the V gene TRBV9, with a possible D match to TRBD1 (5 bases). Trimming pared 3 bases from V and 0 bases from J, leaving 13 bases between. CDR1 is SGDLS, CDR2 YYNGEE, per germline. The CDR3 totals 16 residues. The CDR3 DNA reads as TGTGCCAGCAGCGGCCGCCAGGGAAGCTCTGGAAACACCATATATTTT. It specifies CASSGRQGSSGNTIYF. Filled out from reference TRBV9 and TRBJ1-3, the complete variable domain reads DSGVTQTPKHLITATGQRVTLRCSPRSGDLSVYWYQQSLDQGLQFLIQYYNGEERAKGNILERFSAQQFPDLHSELNLSSLELGDSALYFCASSGRQGSSGNTIYFGEGSWLTVV.

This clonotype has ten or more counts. As DNA, the CDR3 is TGTGCCACCAACAGGGGTTTTGGGGAGACCCAGTACTTC. This encodes CATNRGFGETQYF. The V and J genes are TRBV6-1 and TRBJ2-5, with TRBD1 matching 7 bases. The CDR3 is made up of 13 amino acids. J gave up 5 bases and V 10 bases, and 10 bases lay outside the gene matches. The germline CDR1 and CDR2 sequences are MNHNS and SASEGT.

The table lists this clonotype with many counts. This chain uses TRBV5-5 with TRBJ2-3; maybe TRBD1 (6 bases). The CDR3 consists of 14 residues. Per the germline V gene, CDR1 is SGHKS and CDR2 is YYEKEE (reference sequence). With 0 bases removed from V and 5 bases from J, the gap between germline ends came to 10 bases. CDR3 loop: CASSLEGGEDTQYF. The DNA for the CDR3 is TGTGCCAGCAGCTTGGAAGGGGGTGAAGATACGCAGTATTTT.

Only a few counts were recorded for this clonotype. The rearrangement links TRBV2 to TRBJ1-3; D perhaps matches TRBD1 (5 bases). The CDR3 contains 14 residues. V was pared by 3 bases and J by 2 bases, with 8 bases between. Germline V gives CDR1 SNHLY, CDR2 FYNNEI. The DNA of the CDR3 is TGTGCCAGCAGTGACTACAGGACTGGAAACACCATATATTTT. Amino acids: CASSDYRTGNTIYF.

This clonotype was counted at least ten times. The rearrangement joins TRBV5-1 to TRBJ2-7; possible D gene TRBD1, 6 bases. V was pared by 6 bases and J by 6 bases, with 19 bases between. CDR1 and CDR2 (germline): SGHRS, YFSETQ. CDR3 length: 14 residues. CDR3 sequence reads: CASTSGTQDLEQYF. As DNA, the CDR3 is TGCGCCAGCACCTCCGGGACACAGGACCTCGAGCAGTACTTC.

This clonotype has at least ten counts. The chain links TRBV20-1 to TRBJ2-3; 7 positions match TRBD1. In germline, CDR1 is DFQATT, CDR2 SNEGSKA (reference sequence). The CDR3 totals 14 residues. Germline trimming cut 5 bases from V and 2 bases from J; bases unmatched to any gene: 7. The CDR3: CSARVTGYTDTQYF. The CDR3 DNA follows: TGCAGTGCTCGAGTGACAGGGTACACAGATACGCAGTATTTT.

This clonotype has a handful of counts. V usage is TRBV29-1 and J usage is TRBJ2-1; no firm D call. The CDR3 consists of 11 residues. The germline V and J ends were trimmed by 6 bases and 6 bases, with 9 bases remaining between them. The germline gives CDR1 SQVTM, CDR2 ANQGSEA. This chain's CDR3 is CSVVTSNEQFF. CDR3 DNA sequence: TGCAGCGTCGTCACAAGCAATGAGCAGTTCTTC.

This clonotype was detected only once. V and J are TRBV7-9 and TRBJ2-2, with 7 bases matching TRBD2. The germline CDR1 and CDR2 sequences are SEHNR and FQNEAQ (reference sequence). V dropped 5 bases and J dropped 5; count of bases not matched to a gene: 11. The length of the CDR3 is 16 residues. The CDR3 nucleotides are TGTGCCAGCAGCATTTTCCCGGGGGGAGTAACCGGGGAGCTGTTTTTT. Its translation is CASSIFPGGVTGELFF.

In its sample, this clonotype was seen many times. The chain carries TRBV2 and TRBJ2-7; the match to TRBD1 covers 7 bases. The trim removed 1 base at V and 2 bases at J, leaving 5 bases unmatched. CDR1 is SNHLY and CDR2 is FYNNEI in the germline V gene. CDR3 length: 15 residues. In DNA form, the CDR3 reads TGTGCCAGCAGTGAAGATTTGGGACAGACCTACGAGCAGTACTTC. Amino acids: CASSEDLGQTYEQYF.

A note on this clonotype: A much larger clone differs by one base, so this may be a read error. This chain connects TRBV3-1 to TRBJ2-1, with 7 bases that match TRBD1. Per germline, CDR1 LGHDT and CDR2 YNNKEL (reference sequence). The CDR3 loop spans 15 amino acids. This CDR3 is CARSPRGQSYNEQFF. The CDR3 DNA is TGTGCCAGAAGCCCAAGGGGGCAATCCTACAATGAGCAGTTCTTC.

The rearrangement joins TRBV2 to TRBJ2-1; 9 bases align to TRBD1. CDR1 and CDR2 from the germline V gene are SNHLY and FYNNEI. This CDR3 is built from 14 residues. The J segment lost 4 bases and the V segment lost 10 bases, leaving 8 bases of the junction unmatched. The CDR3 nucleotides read TGTGCCACGCACGGGACAGGGACATACAATGAGCAGTTCTTC. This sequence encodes CATHGTGTYNEQFF.

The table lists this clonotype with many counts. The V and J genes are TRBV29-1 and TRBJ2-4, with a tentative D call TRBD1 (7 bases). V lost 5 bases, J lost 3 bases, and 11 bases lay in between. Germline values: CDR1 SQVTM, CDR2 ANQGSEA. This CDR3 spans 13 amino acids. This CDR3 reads CSVTRGVKNIQYF. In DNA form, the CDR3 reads TGCAGCGTTACCAGGGGGGTCAAAAACATTCAGTACTTC.

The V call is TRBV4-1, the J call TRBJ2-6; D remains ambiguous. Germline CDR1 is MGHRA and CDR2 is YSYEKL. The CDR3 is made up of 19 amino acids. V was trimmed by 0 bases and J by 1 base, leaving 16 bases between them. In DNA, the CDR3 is TGCGCCAGCAGCCAAGATCATGGATTTTTCGGATCTGGGGCCAACGTCCTGACTTTC. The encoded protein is CASSQDHGFFGSGANVLTF.

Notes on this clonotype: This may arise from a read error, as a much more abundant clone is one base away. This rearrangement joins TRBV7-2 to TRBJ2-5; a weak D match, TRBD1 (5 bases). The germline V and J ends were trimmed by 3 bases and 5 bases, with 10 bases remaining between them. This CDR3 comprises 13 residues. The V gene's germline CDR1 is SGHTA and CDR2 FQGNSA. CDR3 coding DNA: TGTGCCAGCAGCTTGGACATGGCGGAGACCCAGTACTTC. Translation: CASSLDMAETQYF.

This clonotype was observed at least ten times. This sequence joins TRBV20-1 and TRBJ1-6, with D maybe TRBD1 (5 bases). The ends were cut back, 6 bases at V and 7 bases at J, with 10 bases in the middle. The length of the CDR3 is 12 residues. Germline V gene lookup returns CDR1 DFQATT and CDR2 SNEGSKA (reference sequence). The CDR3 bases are TGCAGTGCCCAGGGAAACAATTCACCCCTCCACTTT. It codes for CSAQGNNSPLHF.

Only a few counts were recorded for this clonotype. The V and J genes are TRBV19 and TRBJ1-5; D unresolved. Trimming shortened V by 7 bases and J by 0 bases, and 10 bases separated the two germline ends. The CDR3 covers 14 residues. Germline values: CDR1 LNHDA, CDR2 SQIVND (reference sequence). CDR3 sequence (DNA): TGTGCCAGTATAGGCGATGATAGCAATCAGCCCCAGCATTTT. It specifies CASIGDDSNQPQHF.

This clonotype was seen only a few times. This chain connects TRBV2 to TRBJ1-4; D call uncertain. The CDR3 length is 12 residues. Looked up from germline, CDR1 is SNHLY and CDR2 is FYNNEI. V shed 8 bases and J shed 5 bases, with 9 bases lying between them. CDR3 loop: CASCKSNEKLFF. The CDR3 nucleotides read TGTGCCAGCTGTAAGTCGAATGAAAAACTGTTTTTT.

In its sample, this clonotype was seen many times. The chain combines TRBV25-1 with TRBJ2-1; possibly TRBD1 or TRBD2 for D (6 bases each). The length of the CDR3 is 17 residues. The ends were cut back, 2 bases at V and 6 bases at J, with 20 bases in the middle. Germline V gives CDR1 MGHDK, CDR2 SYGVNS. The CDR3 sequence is CASSETRGPRGSNEQFF. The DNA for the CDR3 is TGTGCCAGCAGTGAAACTCGGGGGCCCCGAGGATCCAATGAGCAGTTCTTC.

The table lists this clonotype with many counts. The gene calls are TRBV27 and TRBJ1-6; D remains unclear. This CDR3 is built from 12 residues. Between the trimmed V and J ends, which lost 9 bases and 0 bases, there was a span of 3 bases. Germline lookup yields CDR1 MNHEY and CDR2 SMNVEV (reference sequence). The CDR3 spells CASRSYNSPLHF. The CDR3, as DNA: TGTGCCAGTCGCTCCTATAATTCACCCCTCCACTTT.